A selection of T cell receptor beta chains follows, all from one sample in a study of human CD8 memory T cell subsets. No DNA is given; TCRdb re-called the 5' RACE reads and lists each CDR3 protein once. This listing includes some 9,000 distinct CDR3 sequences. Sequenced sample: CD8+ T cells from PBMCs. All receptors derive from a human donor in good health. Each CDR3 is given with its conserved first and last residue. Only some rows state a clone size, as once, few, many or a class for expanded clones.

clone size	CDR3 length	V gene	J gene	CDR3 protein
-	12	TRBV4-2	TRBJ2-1	CASSPDFYEQFF
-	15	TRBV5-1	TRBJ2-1	CASSLDEGVDNEQFF
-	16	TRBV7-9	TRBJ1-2	CASSLPGTGGNYGYTF
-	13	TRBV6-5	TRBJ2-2	CASSLQGSGELFF
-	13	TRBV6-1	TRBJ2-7	CASNGGSSYEQYF
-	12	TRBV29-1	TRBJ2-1	CSVEGASNEQFF
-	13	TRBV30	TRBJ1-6	CAVTGLPGSPLHF
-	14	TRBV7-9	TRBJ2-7	CASSPGLVPYEQYF
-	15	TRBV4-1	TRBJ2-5	CASSQVQGEGFEGYF
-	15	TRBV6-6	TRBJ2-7	CASSSSGGRSYEQYF
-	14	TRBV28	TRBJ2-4	CASGAQRAKNIQYF
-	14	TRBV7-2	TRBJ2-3	CASSLDRTTDTQYF
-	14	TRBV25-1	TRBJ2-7	CASSEFASGYEQYF
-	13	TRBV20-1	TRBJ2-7	CSARQGAPYEQYF
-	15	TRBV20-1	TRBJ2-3	CSATPRDSHTDTQYF
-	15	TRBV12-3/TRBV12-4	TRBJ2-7	CASSLGQGYTYEQYF
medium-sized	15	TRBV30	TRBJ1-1	CAWSVRLEGYTEAFF
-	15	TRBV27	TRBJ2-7	CASSLVIGVGYEQYF
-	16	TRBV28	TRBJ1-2	CASKRVDRGHSYGYTF
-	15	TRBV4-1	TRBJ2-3	CASSPVRSSTDTQYF
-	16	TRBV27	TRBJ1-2	CASSLSGGYRGYGYTF